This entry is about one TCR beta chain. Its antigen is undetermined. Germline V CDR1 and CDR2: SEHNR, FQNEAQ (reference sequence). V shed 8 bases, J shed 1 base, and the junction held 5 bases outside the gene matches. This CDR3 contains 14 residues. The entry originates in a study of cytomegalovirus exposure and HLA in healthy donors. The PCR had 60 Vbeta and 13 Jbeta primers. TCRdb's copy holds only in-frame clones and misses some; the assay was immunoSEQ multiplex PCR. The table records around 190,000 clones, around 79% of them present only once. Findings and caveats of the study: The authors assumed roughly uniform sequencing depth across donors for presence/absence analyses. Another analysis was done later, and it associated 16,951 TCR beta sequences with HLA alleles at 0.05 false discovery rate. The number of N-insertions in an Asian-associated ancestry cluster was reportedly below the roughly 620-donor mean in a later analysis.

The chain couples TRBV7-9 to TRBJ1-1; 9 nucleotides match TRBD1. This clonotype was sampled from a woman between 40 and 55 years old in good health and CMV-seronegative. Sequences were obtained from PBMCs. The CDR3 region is CASHRGRENTEAFF. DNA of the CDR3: TGTGCCAGCCACAGGGGGCGGGAGAACACTGAAGCTTTCTTT.